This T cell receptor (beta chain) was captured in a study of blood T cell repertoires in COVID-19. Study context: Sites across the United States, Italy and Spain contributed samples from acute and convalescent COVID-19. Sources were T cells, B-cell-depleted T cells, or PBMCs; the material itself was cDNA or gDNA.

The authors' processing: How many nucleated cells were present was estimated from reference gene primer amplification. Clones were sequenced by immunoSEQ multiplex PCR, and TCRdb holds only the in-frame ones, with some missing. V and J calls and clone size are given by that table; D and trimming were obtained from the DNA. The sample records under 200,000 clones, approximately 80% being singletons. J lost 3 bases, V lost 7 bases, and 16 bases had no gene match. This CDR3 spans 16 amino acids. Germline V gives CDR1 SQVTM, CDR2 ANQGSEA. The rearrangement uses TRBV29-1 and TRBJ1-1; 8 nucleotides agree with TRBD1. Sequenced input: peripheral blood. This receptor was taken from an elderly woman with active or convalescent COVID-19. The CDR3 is CSGAGQGGSLDTEAFF. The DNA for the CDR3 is TGCAGCGGGGCTGGACAGGGTGGGTCGTTGGACACTGAAGCTTTCTTT.